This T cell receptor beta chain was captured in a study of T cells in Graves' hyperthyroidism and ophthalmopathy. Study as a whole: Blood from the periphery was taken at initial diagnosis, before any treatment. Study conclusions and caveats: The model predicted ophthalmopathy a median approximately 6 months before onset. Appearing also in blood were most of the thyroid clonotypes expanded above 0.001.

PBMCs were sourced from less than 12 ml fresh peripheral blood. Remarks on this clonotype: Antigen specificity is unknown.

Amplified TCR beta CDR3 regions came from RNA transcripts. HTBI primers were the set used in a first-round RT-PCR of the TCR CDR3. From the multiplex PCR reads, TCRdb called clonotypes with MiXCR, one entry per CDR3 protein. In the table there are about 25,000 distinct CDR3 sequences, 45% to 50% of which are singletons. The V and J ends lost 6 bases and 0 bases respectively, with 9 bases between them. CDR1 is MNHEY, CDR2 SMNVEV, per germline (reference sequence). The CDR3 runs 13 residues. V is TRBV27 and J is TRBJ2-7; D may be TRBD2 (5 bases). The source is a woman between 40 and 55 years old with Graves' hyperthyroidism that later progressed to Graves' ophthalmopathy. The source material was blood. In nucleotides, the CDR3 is TGTGCCAGCAGCTTCACTAGCTCCTACGAGCAGTACTTC. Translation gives CASSFTSSYEQYF.